This T cell receptor (beta chain) emerged from a study of blood T cell repertoires in COVID-19. For the study at large: The United States, Italy and Spain were the sources of the acute and convalescent COVID-19 samples.

V was trimmed by 6 bases and J by 4 bases, leaving 15 bases between them. The CDR3 sequence is 14 residues long. CDR1 and CDR2 from the germline V gene are SGHVS and FNYEAQ. While infection was still active, Seattle patients were enrolled and then followed longitudinally. As originally analysed: Estimates of nucleated cell counts were drawn from the amplification of reference gene primers. Profiled with immunoSEQ multiplex PCR; TCRdb holds only in-frame clones, not every one. The D gene and trimming were derived from the DNA, and the V and J assignments and clone size from that table. Among 200,000 to 300,000 clones, roughly 85% were seen once, and the ten largest hold roughly 5%.

The chain couples TRBV7-6 to TRBJ1-1; D not certain. Sequencing was performed on peripheral blood. This clonotype was obtained from a man in his forties or fifties with COVID-19, enrolled during active disease. The CDR3 region has the DNA TGTGCCAGCAGGGTAGACACTAGAAGCACTGAAGCTTTCTTT. This gives the protein CASRVDTRSTEAFF. The full variable domain, its missing parts supplied by reference TRBV7-6 and TRBJ1-1, is GAGVSQSPRYKVTKRGQDVALRCDPISGHVSLYWYRQALGQGPEFLTYFNYEAQQDKSGLPNDRFSAERPEGSISTLTIQRTEQRDSAMYRCASRVDTRSTEAFFGQGTRLTVV.